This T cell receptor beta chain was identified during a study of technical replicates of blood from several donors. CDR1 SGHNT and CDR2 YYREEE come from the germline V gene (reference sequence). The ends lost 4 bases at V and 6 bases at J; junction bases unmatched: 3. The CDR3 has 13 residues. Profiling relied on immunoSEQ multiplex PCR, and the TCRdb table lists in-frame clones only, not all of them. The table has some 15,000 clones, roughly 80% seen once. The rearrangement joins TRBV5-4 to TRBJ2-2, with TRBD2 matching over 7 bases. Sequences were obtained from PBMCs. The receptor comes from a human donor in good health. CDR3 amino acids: CASSREEAGELFF. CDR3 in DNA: TGTGCCAGCAGCCGGGAGGAGGCCGGGGAGCTGTTTTTT.